The source of this T cell receptor (beta chain) is a study of CD8 T cells in Susac syndrome. With 0 bases clipped from V and 6 bases from J, the junction kept 17 bases outside the gene matches. Per germline, CDR1 MGHRA and CDR2 YSYEKL. The CDR3 is 19 residues long. Random-hexamer reverse transcription was applied to roughly 0.5 to 1 ug RNA. TCRdb re-derived calls from the immunoSEQ multiplex PCR reads in MiXCR, one entry per CDR3 protein. The sample records about 210,000 distinct CDR3 sequences, about 95% being singletons. Sequencing was carried out using CD4+ T cells from PBMCs. The source of this sequence is a human donor with multiple sclerosis. The V gene is TRBV4-1, the J gene TRBJ2-3; 8 bases are shared with TRBD2. This chain's CDR3 is CASSQEIGRASGYSDTQYF. CDR3 coding DNA: TGCGCCAGCAGCCAAGAAATTGGGAGGGCTAGCGGGTACTCGGATACGCAGTATTTT.